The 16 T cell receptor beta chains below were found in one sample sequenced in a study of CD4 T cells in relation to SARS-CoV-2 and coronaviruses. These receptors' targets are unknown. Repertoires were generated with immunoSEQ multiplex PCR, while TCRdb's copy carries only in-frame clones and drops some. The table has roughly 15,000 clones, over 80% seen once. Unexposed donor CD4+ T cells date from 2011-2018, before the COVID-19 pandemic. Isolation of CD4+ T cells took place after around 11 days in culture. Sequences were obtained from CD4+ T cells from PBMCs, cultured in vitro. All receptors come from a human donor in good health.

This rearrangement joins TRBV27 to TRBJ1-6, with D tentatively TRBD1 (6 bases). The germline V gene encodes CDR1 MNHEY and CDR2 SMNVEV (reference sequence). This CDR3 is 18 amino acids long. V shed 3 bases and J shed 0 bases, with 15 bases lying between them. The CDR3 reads CASSFPRGLSSYNSPLHF. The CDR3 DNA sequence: TGTGCCAGCAGTTTTCCCAGGGGTCTCAGCTCCTATAATTCACCCCTCCACTTT.

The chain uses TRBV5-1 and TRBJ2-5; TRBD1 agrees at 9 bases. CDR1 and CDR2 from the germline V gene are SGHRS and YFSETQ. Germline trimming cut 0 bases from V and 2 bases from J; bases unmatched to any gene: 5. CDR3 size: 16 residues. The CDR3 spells CASSLAQGAPQETQYF. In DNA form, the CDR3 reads TGCGCCAGCAGCTTGGCACAGGGGGCGCCTCAAGAGACCCAGTACTTC.

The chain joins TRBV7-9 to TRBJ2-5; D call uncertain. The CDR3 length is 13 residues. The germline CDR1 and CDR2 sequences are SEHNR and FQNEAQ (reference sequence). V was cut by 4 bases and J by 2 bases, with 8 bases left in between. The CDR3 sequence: CASSSVGQETQYF. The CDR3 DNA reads TGTGCCAGCAGCTCGGTGGGGCAAGAGACCCAGTACTTC.

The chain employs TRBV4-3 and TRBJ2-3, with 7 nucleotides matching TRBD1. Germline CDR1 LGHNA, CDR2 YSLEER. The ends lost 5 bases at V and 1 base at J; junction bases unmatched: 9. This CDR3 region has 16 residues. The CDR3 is CASSEITGVGTDTQYF. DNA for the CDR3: TGCGCCAGCAGCGAAATAACAGGGGTCGGCACAGATACGCAGTATTTT.

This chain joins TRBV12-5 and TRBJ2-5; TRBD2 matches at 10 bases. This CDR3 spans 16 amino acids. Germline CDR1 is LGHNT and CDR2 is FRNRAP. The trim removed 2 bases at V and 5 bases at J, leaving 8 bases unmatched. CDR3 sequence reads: CASGLYLAGEGETQYF. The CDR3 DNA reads TGTGCTAGTGGTTTGTACCTAGCGGGAGAAGGGGAGACCCAGTACTTC.

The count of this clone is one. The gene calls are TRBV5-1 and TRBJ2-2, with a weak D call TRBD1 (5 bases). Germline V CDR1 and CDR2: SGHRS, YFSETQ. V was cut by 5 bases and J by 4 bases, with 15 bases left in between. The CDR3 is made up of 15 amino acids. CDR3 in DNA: TGCGCCAGCAGAGGTTCAGGGTTTGGCACCGGGGAGCTGTTTTTT. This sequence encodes CASRGSGFGTGELFF.

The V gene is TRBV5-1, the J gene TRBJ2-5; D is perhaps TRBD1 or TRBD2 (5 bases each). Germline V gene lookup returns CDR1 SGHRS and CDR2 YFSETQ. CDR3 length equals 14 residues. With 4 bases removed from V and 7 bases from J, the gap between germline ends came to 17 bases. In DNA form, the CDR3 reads TGCGCCAGCAGCATGACCAGGGAGAGTGGGACCCAGTACTTC. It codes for CASSMTRESGTQYF.

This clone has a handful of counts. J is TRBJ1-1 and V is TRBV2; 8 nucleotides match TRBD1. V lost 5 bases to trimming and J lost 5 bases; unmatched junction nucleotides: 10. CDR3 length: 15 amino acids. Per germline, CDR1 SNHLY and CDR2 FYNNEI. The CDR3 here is CASSKGQGGNTEAFF. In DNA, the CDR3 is TGTGCCAGCAGTAAAGGACAGGGCGGAAATACTGAAGCTTTCTTT.

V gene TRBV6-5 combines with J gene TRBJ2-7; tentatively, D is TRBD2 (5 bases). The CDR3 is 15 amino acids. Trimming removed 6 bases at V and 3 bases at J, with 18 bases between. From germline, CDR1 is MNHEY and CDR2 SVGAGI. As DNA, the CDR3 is TGTGCCAGCAGCCCCGGACTCGCCAGCATCTACGAGCAGTACTTC. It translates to CASSPGLASIYEQYF.

The CDR3 DNA sequence: TGCGCCAGCAGCTTAACCCGGGACAGGGAAGCGCATGGCAATCAGCCCCAGCATTTT. Encoded protein: CASSLTRDREAHGNQPQHF. The rearrangement links TRBV5-1 to TRBJ1-5, with 9 nucleotides matching TRBD1. The V and J ends lost 2 bases and 2 bases, in that order; junction bases with no gene match: 14. Germline values: CDR1 SGHRS, CDR2 YFSETQ. The CDR3 loop spans 19 amino acids. The full variable domain, rest sourced from reference TRBV5-1 and TRBJ1-5, is KAGVTQTPRYLIKTRGQQVTLSCSPISGHRSVSWYQQTPGQGLQFLFEYFSETQRNKGNFPGRFSGRQFSNSRSEMNVSTLELGDSALYLCASSLTRDREAHGNQPQHFGDGTRLSIL.

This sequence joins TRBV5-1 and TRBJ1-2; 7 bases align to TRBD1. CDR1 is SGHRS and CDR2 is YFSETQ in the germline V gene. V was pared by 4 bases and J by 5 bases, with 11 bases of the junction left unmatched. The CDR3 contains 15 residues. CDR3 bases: TGCGCCAGCAGCATTCGACAGGGATCAGGGTATGGCTACACCTTC. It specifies CASSIRQGSGYGYTF.

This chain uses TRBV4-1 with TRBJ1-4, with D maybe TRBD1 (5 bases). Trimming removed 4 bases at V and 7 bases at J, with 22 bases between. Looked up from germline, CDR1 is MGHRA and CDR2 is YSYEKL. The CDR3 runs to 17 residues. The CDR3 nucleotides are TGCGCCAGCAGCCCCCTTGGTCGACCCATGGGGGGTGAAAAACTGTTTTTT. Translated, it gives CASSPLGRPMGGEKLFF.

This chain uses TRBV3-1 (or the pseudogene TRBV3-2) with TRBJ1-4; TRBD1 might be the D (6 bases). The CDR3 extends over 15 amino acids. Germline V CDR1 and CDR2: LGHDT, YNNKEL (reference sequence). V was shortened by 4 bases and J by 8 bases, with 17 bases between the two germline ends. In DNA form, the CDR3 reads TGTGCCAGCAGCCCCCTACAGGGAGAGGGAGAAAAACTGTTTTTT. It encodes CASSPLQGEGEKLFF.

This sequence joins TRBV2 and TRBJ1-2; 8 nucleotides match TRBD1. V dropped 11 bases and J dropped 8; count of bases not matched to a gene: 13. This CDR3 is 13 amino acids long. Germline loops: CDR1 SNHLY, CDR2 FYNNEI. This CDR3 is CAGNGQGVGGYTF. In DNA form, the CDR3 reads TGTGCCGGAAACGGACAGGGTGTAGGAGGCTACACCTTC.

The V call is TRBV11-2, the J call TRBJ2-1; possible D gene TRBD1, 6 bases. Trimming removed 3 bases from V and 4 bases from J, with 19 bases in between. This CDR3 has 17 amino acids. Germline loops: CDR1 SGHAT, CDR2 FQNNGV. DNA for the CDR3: TGTGCCAGCAGCTTGTACCCGGCCAGGGGTGGTTACAATGAGCAGTTCTTC. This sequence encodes CASSLYPARGGYNEQFF.

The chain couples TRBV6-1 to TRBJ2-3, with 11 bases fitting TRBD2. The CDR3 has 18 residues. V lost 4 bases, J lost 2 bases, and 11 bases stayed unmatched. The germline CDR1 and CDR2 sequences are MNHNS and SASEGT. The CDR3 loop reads CASSGLAGLHPATDTQYF. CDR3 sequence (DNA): TGTGCCAGCAGTGGACTAGCGGGACTTCATCCCGCCACAGATACGCAGTATTTT.